The rows below give T cell receptor beta chains drawn from one sample of a study of blood T cells in healthy people across ages. From the 5' RACE reads, TCRdb called clonotypes with MiXCR, one entry per CDR3 protein. The sample contains a few hundred thousand distinct CDR3 sequences, 52% of which appear only once. The sequenced sample consisted of blood. Source of these receptors: a man in his 60s in good health. CDR3s include the opening cysteine and the closing phenylalanine or tryptophan. The D gene is left open where the match is weak. Size tells how often a clone was seen (once, few, many) or the class of an expanded clone, and some rows leave it out.

CDR3 protein	CDR3 DNA	V gene	clone size	D gene	J gene
CASSQTWSGYTF	TGTGCCAGCAGCCAAACGTGGAGCGGCTACACCTTC	TRBV3-1	.	.	TRBJ1-2
CASSPSYEQNF	TGTGCCAGCAGTCCCTCTTACGAGCAGAACTTC	TRBV6-6	.	.	TRBJ2-7
CASSYDRGMGQETQYF	TGTGCCAGCAGCTATGACAGGGGGATGGGCCAAGAGACCCAGTACTTC	TRBV7-9	.	TRBD1	TRBJ2-5
CSAGQGYGYTF	TGCAGTGCAGGACAGGGCTATGGCTACACCTTC	TRBV20-1	.	TRBD1	TRBJ1-2
CASSPGGRTSYEQYF	TGTGCCAGCTCACCGGGCGGGAGGACTTCCTACGAGCAGTACTTC	TRBV18	few	TRBD2	TRBJ2-7
CAEGRAGYTF	TGTGCTGAGGGCAGGGCTGGCTACACCTTC	TRBV2	few	.	TRBJ1-2
CASRGVTSGRSGYNEQFF	TGTGCCAGCAGGGGGGTGACTAGCGGGAGATCGGGCTACAATGAGCAGTTCTTC	TRBV2	.	TRBD2	TRBJ2-1
CASSFSGSGGHEQFF	TGTGCCAGCAGCTTTAGCGGGAGCGGGGGCCATGAGCAGTTCTTC	TRBV13	few	TRBD2	TRBJ2-1
CASSLLHTGTACNEQFF	TGTGCCAGCAGCTTACTACACACCGGGACAGCGTGCAATGAGCAGTTCTTC	TRBV11-1	.	TRBD1	TRBJ2-1
CASSQGRHVNSPLHF	TGTGCCAGCAGCCAGGGCCGACACGTTAATTCACCCCTCCACTTT	TRBV7-2	few	.	TRBJ1-6
CASSEIGPPYEQYF	TGCGCCAGCAGTGAGATTGGCCCCCCCTACGAGCAGTACTTC	TRBV10-1	.	.	TRBJ2-7
CASSRTGGPETQYF	TGTGCCAGCAGCCGTACAGGGGGCCCGGAGACCCAGTACTTC	TRBV7-3	.	TRBD1	TRBJ2-5
CASSFGQGVAQNEKLFF	TGTGCCAGCAGTTTCGGACAGGGGGTGGCCCAAAATGAAAAACTGTTTTTT	TRBV6-6	.	TRBD1	TRBJ1-4
CASSSLTSNTGELFF	TGCGCCAGCAGCTCCTTAACTTCGAACACCGGGGAGCTGTTTTTT	TRBV5-1	.	.	TRBJ2-2
CSARPDTGYTF	TGCAGTGCTAGGCCCGATACTGGCTACACCTTC	TRBV20-1	.	.	TRBJ1-2
CSVTVAAYEQYF	TGCAGCGTAACCGTCGCGGCCTACGAGCAGTACTTC	TRBV29-1	.	.	TRBJ2-7
CAITTGEQYF	TGTGCCATCACAACCGGAGAGCAGTACTTC	TRBV10-3	.	.	TRBJ2-5
CASSRTGHGQETQYF	TGTGCCAGCAGCCGGACAGGACATGGCCAAGAGACCCAGTACTTC	TRBV6-5	.	TRBD1	TRBJ2-5
CASTKGGNQPQHF	TGTGCCAGCACCAAGGGTGGCAATCAGCCCCAGCATTTT	TRBV7-2	.	.	TRBJ1-5
CASSEDRADYNEQFF	TGTGCCAGCAGTGAAGACCGAGCGGATTACAATGAGCAGTTCTTC	TRBV6-1	.	.	TRBJ2-1
CSAKTDTQYF	TGCAGTGCTAAGACAGATACGCAGTATTTT	TRBV20-1	.	.	TRBJ2-3
CASSPEQAEKLFF	TGTGCCAGCTCACCAGAACAGGCGGAAAAACTGTTTTTT	TRBV18	.	.	TRBJ1-4
CASSGLAGGPTDTQYF	TGTGCCAGCAGCGGACTAGCGGGAGGGCCGACAGATACGCAGTATTTT	TRBV27	few	TRBD2	TRBJ2-3
CASSPGTGRPGANVLTF	TGTGCCAGCTCACCGGGGACAGGGCGGCCTGGGGCCAACGTCCTGACTTTC	TRBV18	few	TRBD1	TRBJ2-6
CASRDRGLSETQYF	TGCGCCAGCCGGGACAGGGGGCTTTCGGAGACCCAGTACTTC	TRBV10-1	.	TRBD1	TRBJ2-5
CSASGTVNNEQFF	TGCAGTGCTAGCGGGACAGTTAACAATGAGCAGTTCTTC	TRBV20-1	.	TRBD1	TRBJ2-1
CASSFRVPGQGQNEQFF	TGTGCCAGCAGCTTTAGGGTCCCGGGACAGGGACAAAATGAGCAGTTCTTC	TRBV7-3	few	TRBD1	TRBJ2-1
CASSSTGGAVRETQYF	TGCGCCAGCAGCTCCACAGGGGGCGCGGTTAGAGAGACCCAGTACTTC	TRBV5-1	.	TRBD1	TRBJ2-5
CASSPKESFLTVSSYSEQFF	TGCGCCAGCAGCCCCAAAGAGTCTTTTCTCACCGTGAGCTCCTACAGTGAGCAGTTCTTC	TRBV5-1	.	.	TRBJ2-1
CASSRRRAGANVLTF	TGTGCCAGCAGCAGGCGTAGGGCTGGGGCCAACGTCCTGACTTTC	TRBV11-1	.	.	TRBJ2-6
CASSLAGLIYEQYF	TGTGCCAGCAGCTTAGCGGGACTAATCTACGAGCAGTACTTC	TRBV7-2	once	TRBD2	TRBJ2-7
CASSYSGVNEQYF	TGTGCCAGCAGTTACTCGGGGGTAAATGAGCAGTACTTC	TRBV6-2/TRBV6-3	.	.	TRBJ2-5
CASSSPVTWDTQYF	TGTGCCAGCAGCTCCCCCGTAACCTGGGATACGCAGTATTTT	TRBV7-2	once	.	TRBJ2-3
CASRPQQGRTGELFF	TGTGCCAGCAGACCCCAGCAGGGGCGCACCGGAGAGCTGTTTTTT	TRBV2	.	.	TRBJ2-2
CAISEMQGGYNEQYF	TGTGCCATCAGTGAGATGCAGGGAGGATACAATGAGCAGTACTTC	TRBV10-3	.	.	TRBJ2-5
CASSFGASGNTIYF	TGTGCCAGCAGTTTTGGGGCCTCTGGAAACACCATATATTTT	TRBV12-3/TRBV12-4	once	.	TRBJ1-3
CASRPWSIDTQYF	TGTGCCAGCAGGCCGTGGAGCATAGATACGCAGTATTTT	TRBV3-1	.	.	TRBJ2-3
CASSVEPLSGAGEQYF	TGTGCCAGCAGCGTAGAGCCCCTCAGTGGGGCTGGCGAGCAGTACTTC	TRBV9	few	.	TRBJ2-7
CASSVGQYLAQYF	TGTGCCAGCAGTGTTGGGCAGTATTTGGCGCAGTATTTT	TRBV2	.	.	TRBJ2-3
CASSLETGSYNEQFF	TGTGCCAGCAGCTTGGAGACAGGCTCCTACAATGAGCAGTTCTTC	TRBV7-6	few	.	TRBJ2-1
CASSYSGRHYNEQFF	TGTGCCAGCAGCTATAGCGGGAGGCACTACAATGAGCAGTTCTTC	TRBV11-2	.	TRBD2	TRBJ2-1
CASSRTSGLETRYF	TGCGCCAGCAGCAGAACTAGCGGCTTGGAGACCCGGTACTTC	TRBV5-1	.	TRBD2	TRBJ2-5
CASSVPRRWLNYEQYF	TGTGCCAGCAGTGTCCCCCGCAGGTGGCTCAACTACGAGCAGTACTTC	TRBV28	many	.	TRBJ2-7
CASSLQGAREQYF	TGTGCCAGCAGCTTACAGGGGGCGAGGGAGCAGTACTTC	TRBV7-2	few	TRBD1	TRBJ2-4
CASSRGVSYNEQFF	TGTGCCAGCAGCAGGGGAGTATCCTACAATGAGCAGTTCTTC	TRBV4-2	.	.	TRBJ2-1
CASSPSGRAEIGEQFF	TGTGCCAGCAGCCCTAGCGGGAGGGCCGAGATTGGTGAGCAGTTCTTC	TRBV14	.	TRBD2	TRBJ2-1
CASSLGGGMAYNEQFF	TGCGCCAGCAGCTTGGGGGGCGGGATGGCCTACAATGAGCAGTTCTTC	TRBV5-1	.	.	TRBJ2-1
CASSLNRGRTQYF	TGTGCCAGCAGCTTAAACCGGGGCCGGACCCAGTACTTC	TRBV7-2	once	.	TRBJ2-5
CASSRAGQGGTDTQYF	TGTGCCAGCAGCCGGGCGGGACAGGGCGGTACAGATACGCAGTATTTT	TRBV6-1	.	TRBD1	TRBJ2-3
CASSRGTWDRAYEQYF	TGTGCCAGCAGCCGGGGGACTTGGGACAGGGCGTACGAGCAGTACTTC	TRBV7-2	.	TRBD1	TRBJ2-7
CASNQRGTAYGYTF	TGTGCCAGCAACCAGCGCGGGACGGCTTATGGCTACACCTTC	TRBV5-8	.	.	TRBJ1-2
CASSVAGGRVDTQYF	TGTGCCAGCAGCGTAGCGGGGGGGCGTGTAGATACGCAGTATTTT	TRBV7-6	few	TRBD2	TRBJ2-3
CASRPGLPPNEQFF	TGTGCCAGCAGACCGGGACTACCGCCCAATGAGCAGTTCTTC	TRBV25-1	.	TRBD2	TRBJ2-1